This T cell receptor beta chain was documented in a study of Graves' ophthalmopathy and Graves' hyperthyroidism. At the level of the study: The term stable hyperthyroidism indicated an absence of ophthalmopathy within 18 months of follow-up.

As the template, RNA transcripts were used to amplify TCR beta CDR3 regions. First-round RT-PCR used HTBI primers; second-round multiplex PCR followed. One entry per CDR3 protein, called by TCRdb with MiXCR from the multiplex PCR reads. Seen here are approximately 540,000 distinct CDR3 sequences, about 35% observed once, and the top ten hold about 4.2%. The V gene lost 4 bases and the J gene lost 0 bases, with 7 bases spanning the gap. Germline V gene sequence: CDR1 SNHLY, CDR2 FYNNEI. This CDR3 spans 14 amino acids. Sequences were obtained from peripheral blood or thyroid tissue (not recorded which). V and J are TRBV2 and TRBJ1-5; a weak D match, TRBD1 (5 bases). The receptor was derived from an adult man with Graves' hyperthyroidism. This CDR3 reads CASSARASNQPQHF. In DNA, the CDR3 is TGTGCCAGCAGTGCCAGGGCTAGCAATCAGCCCCAGCATTTT.